This T cell receptor beta chain stems from a study of early T cells in non-severe SARS-CoV-2 infection. Study background: From unsorted whole blood, bulk RNA was sequenced, and the chains remained unpaired.

This clonotype has ten or more counts. V lost 4 bases to trimming and J lost 3 bases, with 13 bases between them. The CDR3 extends over 14 amino acids. Germline CDR1 reads SGHRS; CDR2 reads YFSETQ. Individual cDNA molecules were tagged with unique molecular identifiers. TCRdb processed the 5' RACE reads anew with MiXCR; each CDR3 protein has one entry. This sample yields tens of thousands of distinct CDR3 sequences, of which about 4.5% are seen a single time; about a sixth belongs to the top ten. This chain links TRBV5-1 with TRBJ1-1, with a weak D call TRBD1 (5 bases). The sequenced sample consisted of whole blood. The TCR originated in an adult who was a healthcare worker with PCR-confirmed SARS-CoV-2 infection or an uninfected control (not recorded which). The CDR3 DNA sequence: TGCGCCAGCAGCACGACCCCGACAGACACTGAAGCTTTCTTT. It codes for CASSTTPTDTEAFF.